This T cell receptor beta chain was sequenced for a study of cytomegalovirus exposure and HLA in healthy donors. Whole-study findings and limits: Around 18,000 TCR beta sequences were associated with HLA alleles at 0.05 false discovery rate in a later analysis.

This clone has only one observation. Its target is not known. Sequence at one end of the junction differs from germline and may be a read error. This same CDR3 is encoded by further DNA sequences in the sample. PCR involved 60 Vbeta and 13 Jbeta primers. Method: immunoSEQ multiplex PCR; TCRdb's copy keeps in-frame clones and lacks some. The sample shows some 74,000 clones, around 81% of them seen only once. The sequencing sample was made of PBMCs. This sequence was found in a male donor in good health and CMV-seronegative.

This CDR3 reads CASRDWTVTEAFF. CDR3 DNA: TGTGCCAGCAGGGATTGGACAGTCACTGAGGCTTTCTTT. The genes are TRBV6-1 and TRBJ1-1, with TRBD1 as a possible D gene (6 bases). Germline CDR1 and CDR2: MNHNS and SASEGT. The CDR3 has 13 amino acids.